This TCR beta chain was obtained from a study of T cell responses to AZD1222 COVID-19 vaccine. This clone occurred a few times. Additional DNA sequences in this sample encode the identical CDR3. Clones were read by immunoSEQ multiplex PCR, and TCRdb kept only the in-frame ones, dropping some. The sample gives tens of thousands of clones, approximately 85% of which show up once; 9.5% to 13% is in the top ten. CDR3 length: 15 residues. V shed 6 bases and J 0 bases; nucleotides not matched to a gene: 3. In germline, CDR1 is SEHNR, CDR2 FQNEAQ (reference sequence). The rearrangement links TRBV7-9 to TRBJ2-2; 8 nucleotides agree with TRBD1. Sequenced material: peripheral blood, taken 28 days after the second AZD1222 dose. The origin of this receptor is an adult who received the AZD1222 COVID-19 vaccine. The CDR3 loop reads CASRPGQANTGELFF. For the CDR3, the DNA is TGTGCCAGCAGACCGGGACAGGCGAACACCGGGGAGCTGTTTTTT. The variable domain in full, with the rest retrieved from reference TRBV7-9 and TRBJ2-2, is DTGVSQNPRHKITKRGQNVTFRCDPISEHNRLYWYRQTLGQGPEFLTYFQNEAQLEKSRLLSDRFSAERPKGSFSTLEIQRTEQGDSAMYLCASRPGQANTGELFFGEGSRLTVL.